This TCR beta chain was found in a study of blood T cell repertoires in COVID-19. Study as a whole: Sources were T cells, B-cell-depleted T cells, or PBMCs; the material itself was cDNA or gDNA.

Sequenced by immunoSEQ multiplex PCR; TCRdb stores in-frame clones only, minus some. This table has about 250,000 clones, around 90% appearing once. The sample was peripheral blood. The sequence came from a man aged 25 to 45 with COVID-19, enrolled during active disease.

CDR3 bases: TGTGCCAGCAGCCCTAGCTCATTCCCCACAGATACGCAGTATTTT. Its translation: CASSPSSFPTDTQYF. The V gene is TRBV5-5, the J gene TRBJ2-3; tentatively, D is TRBD2 (5 bases). This CDR3 contains 15 residues. CDR1 is SGHKS, CDR2 YYEKEE, per germline (reference sequence). Trimming shortened V by 4 bases and J by 2 bases, and 14 bases separated the two germline ends.